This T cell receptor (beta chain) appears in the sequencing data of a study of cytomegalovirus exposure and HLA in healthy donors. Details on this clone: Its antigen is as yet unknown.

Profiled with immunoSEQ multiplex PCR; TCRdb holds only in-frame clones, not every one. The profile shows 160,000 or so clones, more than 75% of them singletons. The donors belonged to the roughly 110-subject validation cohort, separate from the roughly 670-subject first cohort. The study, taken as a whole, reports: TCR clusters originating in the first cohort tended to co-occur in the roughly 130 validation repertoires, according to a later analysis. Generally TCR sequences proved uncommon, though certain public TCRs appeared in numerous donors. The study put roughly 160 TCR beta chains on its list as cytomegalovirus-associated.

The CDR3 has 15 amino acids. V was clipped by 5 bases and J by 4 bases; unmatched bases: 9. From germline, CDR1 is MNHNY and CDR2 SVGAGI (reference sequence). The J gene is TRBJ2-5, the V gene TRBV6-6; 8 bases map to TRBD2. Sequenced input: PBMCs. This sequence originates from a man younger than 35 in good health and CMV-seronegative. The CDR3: CASSLSGLAGETQYF. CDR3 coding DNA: TGTGCCAGCAGTCTCTCGGGTCTAGCGGGAGAGACCCAGTACTTC.